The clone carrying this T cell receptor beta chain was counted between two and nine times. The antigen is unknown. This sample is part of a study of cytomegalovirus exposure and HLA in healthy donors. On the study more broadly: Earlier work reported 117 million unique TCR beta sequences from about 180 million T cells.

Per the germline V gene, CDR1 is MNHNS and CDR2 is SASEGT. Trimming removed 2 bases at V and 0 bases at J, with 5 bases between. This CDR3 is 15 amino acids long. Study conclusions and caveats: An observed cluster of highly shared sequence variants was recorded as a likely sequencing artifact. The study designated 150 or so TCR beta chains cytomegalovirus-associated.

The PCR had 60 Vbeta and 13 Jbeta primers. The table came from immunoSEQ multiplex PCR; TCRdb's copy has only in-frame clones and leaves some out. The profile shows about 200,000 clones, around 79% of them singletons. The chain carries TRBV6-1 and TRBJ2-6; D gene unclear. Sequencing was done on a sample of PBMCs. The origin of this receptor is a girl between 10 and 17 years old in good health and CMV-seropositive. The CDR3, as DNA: TGTGCCAGCAGTGAAACAGTCTCTGGGGCCAACGTCCTGACTTTC. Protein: CASSETVSGANVLTF.